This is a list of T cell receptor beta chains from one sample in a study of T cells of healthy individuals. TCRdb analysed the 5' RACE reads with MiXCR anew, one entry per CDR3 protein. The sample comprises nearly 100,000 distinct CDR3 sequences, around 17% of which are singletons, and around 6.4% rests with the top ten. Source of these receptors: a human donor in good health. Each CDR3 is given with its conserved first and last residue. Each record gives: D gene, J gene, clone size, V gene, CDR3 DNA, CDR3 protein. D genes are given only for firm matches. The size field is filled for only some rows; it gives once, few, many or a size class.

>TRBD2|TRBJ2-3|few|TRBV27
TGTGCCAGCAGTTTATGGACTAGCGGGGGCCGGGATACGCAGTATTTT
CASSLWTSGGRDTQYF
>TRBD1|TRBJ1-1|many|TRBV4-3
TGCGCCAGCAGCCAGACAGGGTTGAACACTGAAGCTTTCTTT
CASSQTGLNTEAFF
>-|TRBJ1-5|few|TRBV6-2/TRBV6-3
TGTGCCAGCAGTTACTCGGACAGACCGGACGATCAGCCCCAGCATTTT
CASSYSDRPDDQPQHF
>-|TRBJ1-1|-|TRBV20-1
TGCAGTGCTAGAGAACCCCGGGGGGGTGAAGCTTTCTTT
CSAREPRGGEAFF
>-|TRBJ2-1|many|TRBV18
TGTGCCAGCTCACCACCGAGCTCCTACAATGAGCAGTTCTTC
CASSPPSSYNEQFF
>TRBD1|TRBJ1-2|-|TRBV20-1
TGCAGTGCCACCGCCTGGGACAGTTATGGCTACACCTTC
CSATAWDSYGYTF
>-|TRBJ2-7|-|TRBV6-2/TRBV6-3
TGTGCCAGCATGCGACTCAGGGCTGGGGGCGAGCAGTACTTC
CASMRLRAGGEQYF
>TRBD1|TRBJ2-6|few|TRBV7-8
TGTGCCAGCAGCTCCACAGGGGGCGGATCTGGGGCCAACGTCCTGACTTTC
CASSSTGGGSGANVLTF
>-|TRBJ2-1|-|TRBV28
TGTGCCAGCAGGTTTTTAGCAGCGAGCTCCTACAATGAGCAGTTCTTC
CASRFLAASSYNEQFF
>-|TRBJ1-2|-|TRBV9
TGTGCCAGCAGCGTAGAGGGTCGATGGGACGGCTATGGCTACACCTTC
CASSVEGRWDGYGYTF
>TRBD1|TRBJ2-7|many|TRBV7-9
TGTGCCAGCAGCCCGACAGGGGTCTCCTACGAGCAGTACTTC
CASSPTGVSYEQYF
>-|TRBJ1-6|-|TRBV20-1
TGCAGTGCTAGAGTTGGGCGGCGAAATTCACCCCTCCACTTT
CSARVGRRNSPLHF
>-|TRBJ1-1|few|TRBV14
TGTGCCAGCAGCCAAGCGGGGATGGGGATATTAGAAGCTTTCTTT
CASSQAGMGILEAFF
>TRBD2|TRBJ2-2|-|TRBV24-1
TGTGCCACCGGAACCAGCCGGGGGGACGGGGAGCTGTTTTTT
CATGTSRGDGELFF
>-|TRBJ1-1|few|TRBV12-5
TGTGCTAGTGGTTTGTTTACTGTGCATGAAGCTTTCTTT
CASGLFTVHEAFF
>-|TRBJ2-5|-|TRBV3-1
TGTGCCAGCAGCCAAGGGATCTGGGCAGGCCAGGAGACCCAGTACTTC
CASSQGIWAGQETQYF
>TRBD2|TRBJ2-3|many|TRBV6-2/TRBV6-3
TGTGCCAGCAGGCTTCCGGGACTAGCGGGAGGGTCAGATACGCAGTATTTT
CASRLPGLAGGSDTQYF
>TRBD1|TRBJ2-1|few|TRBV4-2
TGTGCCAGCAGCCAAGGGGACAGCGGCTACAATGAGCAGTTCTTC
CASSQGDSGYNEQFF
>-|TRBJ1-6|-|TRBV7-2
TGTGCCAGCAGCTTAGGGTGGAGAAATTCACCCCTCCACTTT
CASSLGWRNSPLHF
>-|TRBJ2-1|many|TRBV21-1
TGTGCCAGCAGCAAAGTGGAGTTCTTC
CASSKVEFF
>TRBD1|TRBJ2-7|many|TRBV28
TGTGCCAGCAGACTACAGGGGGAAATGGAGCAGTACTTC
CASRLQGEMEQYF
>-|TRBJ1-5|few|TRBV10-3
TGTGCCATCAGTGAACCGGCGGGCAATCAGCCCCAGCATTTT
CAISEPAGNQPQHF
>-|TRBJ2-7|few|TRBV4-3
TGCGCCAGCAGCCAAGATTTAGCCTACGAGCAGTACTTC
CASSQDLAYEQYF
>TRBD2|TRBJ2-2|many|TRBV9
TGTGCCAGCGGGGGGACTACCAACACCGGGGAGCTGTTTTTT
CASGGTTNTGELFF
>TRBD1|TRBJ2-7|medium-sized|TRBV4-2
TGTGCCAGCAGCCAAGACCCCGGGACAGGGGGTAACGAGCAGTACTTC
CASSQDPGTGGNEQYF
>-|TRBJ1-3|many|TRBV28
TGTGCCAGCAGTTTATCGGGGGCTGGAAACACCATATATTTT
CASSLSGAGNTIYF
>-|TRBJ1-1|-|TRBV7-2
TGTGCCAGCAGCCCATACACTGAAGCTTTCTTT
CASSPYTEAFF
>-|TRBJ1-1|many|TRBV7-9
TGTGCCAGCTCTCTGGTTGTTTTGAACACTGAAGCTTTCTTT
CASSLVVLNTEAFF
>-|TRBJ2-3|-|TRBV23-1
TGCGCCAGCAGTCACCAAAGCGAGGACTTGTTTAAGGATACGCAGTATTTT
CASSHQSEDLFKDTQYF
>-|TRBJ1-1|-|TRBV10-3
TGTGCCATCAACGGGGGGATGAACACTGAAGCTTTCTTT
CAINGGMNTEAFF
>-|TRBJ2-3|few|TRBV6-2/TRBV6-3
TGTGCCAGCAGCCACCGGGAGATAAATACGCAGTATTTT
CASSHREINTQYF
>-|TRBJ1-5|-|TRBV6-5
TGTGCCACCTCCAGGCCCGGGAATAATCAGCCCCAGCATTTT
CATSRPGNNQPQHF
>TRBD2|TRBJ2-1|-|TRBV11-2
TGTGCCAGCAGCTTAGTCCCTAGCGGGAGCGGTTACAATGAGCAGTTCTTC
CASSLVPSGSGYNEQFF
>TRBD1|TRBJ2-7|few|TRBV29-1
TGCAGCGTTGAAGACTGGACAGGGGACCTAGGCGAGCAGTACTTC
CSVEDWTGDLGEQYF
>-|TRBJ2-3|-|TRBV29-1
TGCAGTGTGGCTCGGAGGGGGGGAGGCACAGATACGCAGTATTTT
CSVARRGGGTDTQYF
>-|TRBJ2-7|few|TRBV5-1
TGCGCCAGCCACCGGACTGGTTCCCACGAGCAGTACTTC
CASHRTGSHEQYF
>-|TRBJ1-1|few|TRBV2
TGTGCCAGCACTTGGACAGTTGGGATAAACACTGAAGCTTTCTTT
CASTWTVGINTEAFF